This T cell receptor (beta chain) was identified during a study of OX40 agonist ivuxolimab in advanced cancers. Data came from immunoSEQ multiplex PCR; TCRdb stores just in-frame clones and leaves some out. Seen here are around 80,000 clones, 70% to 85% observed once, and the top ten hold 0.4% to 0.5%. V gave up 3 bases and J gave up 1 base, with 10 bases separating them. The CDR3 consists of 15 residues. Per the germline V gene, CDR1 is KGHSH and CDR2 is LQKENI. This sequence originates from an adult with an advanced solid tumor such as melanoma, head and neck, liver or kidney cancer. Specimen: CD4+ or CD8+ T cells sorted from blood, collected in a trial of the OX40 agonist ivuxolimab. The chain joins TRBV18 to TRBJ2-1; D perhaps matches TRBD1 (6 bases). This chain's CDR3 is CASSPIQGSYNEQFF. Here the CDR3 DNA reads TGTGCCAGCTCACCCATACAGGGTTCCTACAATGAGCAGTTCTTC.